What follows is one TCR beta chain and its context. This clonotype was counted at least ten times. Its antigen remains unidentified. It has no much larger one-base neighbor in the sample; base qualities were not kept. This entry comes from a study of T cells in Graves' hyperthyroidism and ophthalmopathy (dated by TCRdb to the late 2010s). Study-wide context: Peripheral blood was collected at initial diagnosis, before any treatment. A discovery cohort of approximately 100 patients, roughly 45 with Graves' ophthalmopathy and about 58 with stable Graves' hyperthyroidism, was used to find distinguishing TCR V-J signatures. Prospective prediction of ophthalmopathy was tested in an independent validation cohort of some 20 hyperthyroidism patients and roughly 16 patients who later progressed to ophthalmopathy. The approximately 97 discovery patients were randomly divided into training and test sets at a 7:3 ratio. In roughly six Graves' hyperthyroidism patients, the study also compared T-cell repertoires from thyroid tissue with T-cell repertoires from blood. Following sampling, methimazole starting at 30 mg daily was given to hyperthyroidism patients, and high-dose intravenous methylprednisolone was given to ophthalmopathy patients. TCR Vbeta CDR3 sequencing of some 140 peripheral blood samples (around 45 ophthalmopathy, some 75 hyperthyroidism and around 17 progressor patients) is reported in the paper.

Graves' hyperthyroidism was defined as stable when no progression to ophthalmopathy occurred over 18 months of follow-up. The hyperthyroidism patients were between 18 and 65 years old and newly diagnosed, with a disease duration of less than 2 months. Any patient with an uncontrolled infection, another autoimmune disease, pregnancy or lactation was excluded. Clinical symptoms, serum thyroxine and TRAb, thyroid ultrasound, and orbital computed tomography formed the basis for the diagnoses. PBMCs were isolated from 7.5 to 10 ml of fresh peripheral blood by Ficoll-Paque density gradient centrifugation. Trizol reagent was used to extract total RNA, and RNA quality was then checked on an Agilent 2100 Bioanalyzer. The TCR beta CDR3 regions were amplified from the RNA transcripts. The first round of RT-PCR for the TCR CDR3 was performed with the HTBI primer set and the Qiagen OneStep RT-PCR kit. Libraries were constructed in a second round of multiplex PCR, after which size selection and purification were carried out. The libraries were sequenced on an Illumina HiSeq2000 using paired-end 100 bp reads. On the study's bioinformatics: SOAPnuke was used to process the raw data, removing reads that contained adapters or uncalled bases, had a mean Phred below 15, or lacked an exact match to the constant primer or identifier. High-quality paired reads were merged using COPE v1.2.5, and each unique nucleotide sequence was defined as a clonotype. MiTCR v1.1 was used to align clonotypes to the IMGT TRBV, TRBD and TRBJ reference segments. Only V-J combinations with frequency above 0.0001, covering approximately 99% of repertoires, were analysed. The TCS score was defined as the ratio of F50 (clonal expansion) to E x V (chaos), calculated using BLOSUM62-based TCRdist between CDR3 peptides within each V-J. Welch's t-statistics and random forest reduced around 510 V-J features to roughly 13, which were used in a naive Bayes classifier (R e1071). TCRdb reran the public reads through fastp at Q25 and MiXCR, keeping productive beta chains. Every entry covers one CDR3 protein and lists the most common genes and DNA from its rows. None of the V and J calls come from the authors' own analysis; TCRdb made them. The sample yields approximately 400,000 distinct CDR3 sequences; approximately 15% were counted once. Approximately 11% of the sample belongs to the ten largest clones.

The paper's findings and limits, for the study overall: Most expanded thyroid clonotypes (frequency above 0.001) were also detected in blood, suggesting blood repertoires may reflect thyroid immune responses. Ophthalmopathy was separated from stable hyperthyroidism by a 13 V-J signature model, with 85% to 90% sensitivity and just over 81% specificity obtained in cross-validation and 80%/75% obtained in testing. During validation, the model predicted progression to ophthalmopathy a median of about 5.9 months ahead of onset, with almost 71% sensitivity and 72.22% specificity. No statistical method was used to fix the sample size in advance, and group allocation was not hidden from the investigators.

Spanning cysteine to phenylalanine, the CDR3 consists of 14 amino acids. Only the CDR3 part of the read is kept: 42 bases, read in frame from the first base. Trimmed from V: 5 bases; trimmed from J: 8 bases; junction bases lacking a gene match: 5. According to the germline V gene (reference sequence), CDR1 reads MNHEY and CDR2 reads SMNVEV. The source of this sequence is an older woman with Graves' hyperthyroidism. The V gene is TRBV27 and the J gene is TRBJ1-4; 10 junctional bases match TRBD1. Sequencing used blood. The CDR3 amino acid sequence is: CASSPGTGAEKLFF. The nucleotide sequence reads TGTGCCAGCAGTCCTGGGACAGGGGCCGAAAAACTGTTTTTT.